This passage covers 12 T cell receptor beta chains from one sample sequenced in a study of T cells in Graves' hyperthyroidism and ophthalmopathy. TCR beta CDR3 regions were amplified from RNA transcripts. RT-PCR in the first round (using the HTBI primer set) targeted the TCR CDR3. TCRdb passed the multiplex PCR reads through MiXCR, listing each CDR3 protein once. Among about 700,000 distinct CDR3 sequences, 14% were seen once, and the ten largest hold 10%. The sequencing input was blood. These receptors were obtained from a woman aged 18-29 years with Graves' hyperthyroidism.

The sample holds many counts of this clonotype. The V and J genes are TRBV11-2 and TRBJ2-3; D remains ambiguous. CDR3 length: 14 residues. V lost 5 bases and J 1 base, leaving 10 bases between the germline ends. The germline CDR1 and CDR2 sequences are SGHAT and FQNNGV. This CDR3 is CASSPIAGTDTQYF. In nucleotides, the CDR3 is TGTGCCAGCAGCCCAATTGCGGGCACAGATACGCAGTATTTT.

The V and J genes are TRBV13 and TRBJ1-2; no clear D. Trimming removed 0 bases from V and 4 bases from J, with 12 bases in between. The CDR3 is 15 residues long. CDR1 and CDR2 from the germline V gene are PRHDT and FYEKMQ (reference sequence). As DNA, the CDR3 is TGTGCCAGCAGCTTAGGCCAGCCCGTCTCCTATGGCTACACCTTC. Its protein is CASSLGQPVSYGYTF.

The sample holds many counts of this clonotype. The J gene is TRBJ2-3, the V gene TRBV12-3 or TRBV12-4, with D unclear. This CDR3 is 11 amino acids long. Trimming removed 3 bases from V and 5 bases from J, with 3 bases in between. The CDR3 DNA sequence: TGTGCCAGCAGTTTCATAGATACGCAGTATTTT. This translates into CASSFIDTQYF.

This clonotype has just a few counts. This chain connects TRBV10-3 to TRBJ2-3, with 7 nucleotides matching TRBD1. V shed 10 bases and J 6 bases; nucleotides not matched to a gene: 13. The length of the CDR3 is 14 residues. Germline CDR1 and CDR2: ENHRY and SYGVKD. CDR3 residues: CATQFRGSGDTQYF. The CDR3 DNA is TGTGCCACCCAATTCAGGGGGTCGGGGGATACGCAGTATTTT.

Many counts were recorded for this clonotype. At one end the junction does not follow the germline gene, possibly because of a read error. This chain uses TRBV11-2 with TRBJ2-7, with D maybe TRBD2 (6 bases). Germline V gene sequence: CDR1 SGHAT, CDR2 FQNNGV. The CDR3 extends over 14 amino acids. DNA for the CDR3: TGTGCCAGCGGCGGGACGGCCAGCTCCTACGAGCAGCACTTC. Amino acid sequence: CASGGTASSYEQHF.

This chain uses TRBV20-1 with TRBJ2-7; D is perhaps TRBD2 (6 bases). The germline V and J ends were trimmed by 0 bases and 0 bases, with 12 bases remaining between them. The CDR3 covers 15 residues. Looked up from germline, CDR1 is DFQATT and CDR2 is SNEGSKA (reference sequence). This chain's CDR3 is CSARDSGWSSYEQYF. Here the CDR3 DNA reads TGCAGTGCTAGAGACAGCGGGTGGAGCTCCTACGAGCAGTACTTC.

This clonotype was seen many times. This rearrangement joins TRBV7-9 to TRBJ1-1, with 8 bases fitting TRBD1. After removal of 7 bases from V and 1 base from J, the junction contained 8 bases not matched to a gene. The CDR3 covers 15 residues. CDR1 and CDR2 (germline): SEHNR, FQNEAQ (reference sequence). The CDR3 here is CASKPKGQANTEAFF. The CDR3 coding sequence is TGTGCCAGCAAACCCAAGGGACAGGCGAACACTGAAGCTTTCTTT.

Details on this clonotype: One base away lies a much larger clone, so this may be a sequencing read error. J is TRBJ2-3 and V is TRBV7-3; 7 nucleotides align to TRBD1. The germline V gene encodes CDR1 SGHTA and CDR2 FQGTGA. This CDR3 is 14 amino acids long. With V trimmed by 3 bases and J by 4 bases, 4 bases remained unmatched. The CDR3 region has the DNA TGTGCCAGCAGCTTGGGGACAGTTCCAGATACGCAGTATTTT. Its translation is CASSLGTVPDTQYF.

The chain employs TRBV11-2 and TRBJ2-1, with 7 bases aligning to TRBD1. Germline assignment: CDR1 SGHAT and CDR2 FQNNGV. J lost 7 bases, V lost 4 bases, and 7 bases had no gene match. The CDR3 is made up of 14 amino acids. CDR3 DNA: TGTGCCAGCAGCTATTTGGGACAGACAAATGAGCAGTTCTTC. It translates to CASSYLGQTNEQFF.

CDR3 amino acids: CASSPTESGTGELFF. As DNA, the CDR3 is TGTGCCAGCAGCCCAACTGAAAGCGGTACCGGGGAGCTGTTTTTT. J is TRBJ2-2 and V is TRBV27, with D possibly matching TRBD2 (5 bases). CDR1 and CDR2 (germline): MNHEY, SMNVEV (reference sequence). V dropped 6 bases and J dropped 5 bases, with 16 bases sitting between them. CDR3 length: 15 amino acids.

The table lists this clonotype with many counts. The chain is built from TRBV7-9 and TRBJ2-7; 7 nucleotides match TRBD1. CDR1 is SEHNR, CDR2 FQNEAQ, per germline (reference sequence). The V gene end was trimmed by 4 bases and the J gene end by 3 bases; junction bases not matched to a gene: 9. CDR3 length: 15 residues. The CDR3 is CASSSEGQIIYEQYF. The CDR3 DNA is TGTGCCAGCAGCTCCGAGGGACAGATCATCTACGAGCAGTACTTC. The full variable domain, its missing parts supplied by reference TRBV7-9 and TRBJ2-7, is DTGVSQNPRHKITKRGQNVTFRCDPISEHNRLYWYRQTLGQGPEFLTYFQNEAQLEKSRLLSDRFSAERPKGSFSTLEIQRTEQGDSAMYLCASSSEGQIIYEQYFGPGTRLTVT.

The rearrangement joins TRBV14 to TRBJ2-7; D possibly uses TRBD1 or TRBD2 (5 bases each). The CDR3 loop spans 14 amino acids. Trimming took 2 bases from V and 7 from J, leaving 15 bases between them. Germline lookup yields CDR1 SGHDN and CDR2 FVKESK. CDR3 DNA: TGTGCCAGCAGCCAAACTTCAGGGAGCAATGAGCAGTACTTC. Protein product: CASSQTSGSNEQYF.